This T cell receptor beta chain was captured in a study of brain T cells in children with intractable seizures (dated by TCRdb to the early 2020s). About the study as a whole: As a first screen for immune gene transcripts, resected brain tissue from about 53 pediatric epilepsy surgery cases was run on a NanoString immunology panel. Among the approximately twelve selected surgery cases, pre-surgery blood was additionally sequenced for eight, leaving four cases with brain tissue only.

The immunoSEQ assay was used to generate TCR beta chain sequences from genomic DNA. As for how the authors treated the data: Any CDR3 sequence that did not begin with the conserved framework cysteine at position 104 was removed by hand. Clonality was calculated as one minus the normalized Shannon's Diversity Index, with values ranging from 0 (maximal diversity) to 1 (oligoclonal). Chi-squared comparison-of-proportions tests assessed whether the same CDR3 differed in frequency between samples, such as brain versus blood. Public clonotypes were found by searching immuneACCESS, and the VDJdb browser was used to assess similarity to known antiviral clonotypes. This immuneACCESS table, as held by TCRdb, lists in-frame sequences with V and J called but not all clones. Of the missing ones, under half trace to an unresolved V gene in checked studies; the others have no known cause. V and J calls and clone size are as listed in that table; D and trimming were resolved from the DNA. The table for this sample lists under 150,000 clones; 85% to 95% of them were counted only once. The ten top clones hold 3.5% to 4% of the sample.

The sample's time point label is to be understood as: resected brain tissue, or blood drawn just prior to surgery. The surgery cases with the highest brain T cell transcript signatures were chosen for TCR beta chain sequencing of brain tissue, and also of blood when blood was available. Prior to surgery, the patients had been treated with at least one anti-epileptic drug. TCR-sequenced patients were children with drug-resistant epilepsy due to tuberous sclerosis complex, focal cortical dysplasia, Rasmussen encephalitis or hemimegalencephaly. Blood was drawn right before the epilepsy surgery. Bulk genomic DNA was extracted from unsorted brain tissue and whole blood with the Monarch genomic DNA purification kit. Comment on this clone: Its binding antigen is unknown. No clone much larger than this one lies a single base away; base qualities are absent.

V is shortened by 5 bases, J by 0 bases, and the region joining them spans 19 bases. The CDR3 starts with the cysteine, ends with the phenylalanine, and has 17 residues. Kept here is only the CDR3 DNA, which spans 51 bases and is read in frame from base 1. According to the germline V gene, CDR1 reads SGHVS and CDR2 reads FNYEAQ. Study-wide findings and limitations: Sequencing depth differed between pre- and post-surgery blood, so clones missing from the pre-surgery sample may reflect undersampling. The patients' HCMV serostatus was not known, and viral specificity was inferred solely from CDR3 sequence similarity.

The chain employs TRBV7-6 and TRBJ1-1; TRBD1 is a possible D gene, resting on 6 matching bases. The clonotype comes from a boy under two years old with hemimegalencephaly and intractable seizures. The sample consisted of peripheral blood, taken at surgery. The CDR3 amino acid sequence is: CASSRGPPGAMNTEAFF. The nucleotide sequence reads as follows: TGTGCCAGCAGCCGAGGCCCGCCAGGGGCAATGAACACTGAAGCTTTCTTT.